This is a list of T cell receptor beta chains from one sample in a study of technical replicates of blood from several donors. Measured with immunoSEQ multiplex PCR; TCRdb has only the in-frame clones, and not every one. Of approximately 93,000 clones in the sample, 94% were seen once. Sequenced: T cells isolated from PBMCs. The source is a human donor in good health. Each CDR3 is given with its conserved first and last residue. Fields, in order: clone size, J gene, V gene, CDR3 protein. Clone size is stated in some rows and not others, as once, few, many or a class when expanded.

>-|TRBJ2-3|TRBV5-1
CASSSGLATSTDTQYF
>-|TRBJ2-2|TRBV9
CASSVAEGTGELFF
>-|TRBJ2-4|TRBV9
CASSVAGGEFLPSIQYF
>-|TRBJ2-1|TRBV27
CASTLRGVDNEQFF
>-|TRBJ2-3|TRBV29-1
CSVALAADTQYF
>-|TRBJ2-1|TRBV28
CASIFSNSDNEQFF
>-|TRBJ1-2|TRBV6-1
CASSEGARNYGYTF
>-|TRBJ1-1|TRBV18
CASSAGQQNTEAFF
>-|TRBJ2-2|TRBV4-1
CASSQLTIMNTGELFF
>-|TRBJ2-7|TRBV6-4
CASSEGLAGSYEQYF
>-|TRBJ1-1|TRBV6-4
CASSDGGRSKTEAFF
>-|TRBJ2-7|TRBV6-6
CASTRGYEQYF
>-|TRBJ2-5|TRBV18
CASSPSPDRKETQYF
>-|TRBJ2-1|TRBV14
CASSPRVAGVDYEFF
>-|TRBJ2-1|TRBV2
CASTNRGEQGFF
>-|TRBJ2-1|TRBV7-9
CASSFGSGGRARDEQFF
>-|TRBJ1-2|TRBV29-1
CSADRGDYGYTF
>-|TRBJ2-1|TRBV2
CASIRRSGGAINEQFF
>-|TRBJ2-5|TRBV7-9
CASSPGQGGPGYQETQYF
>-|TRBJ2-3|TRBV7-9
CATRAGGPDTQYF
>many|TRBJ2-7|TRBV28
CASSLEGRSSYEQYF
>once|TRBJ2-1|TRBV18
CASSPGGLMGSPKLDEQFF
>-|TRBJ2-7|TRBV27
CASRSTSVGPVYEQYF
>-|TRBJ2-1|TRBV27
CASSLSTIEGYNEQFF
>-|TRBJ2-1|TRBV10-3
CAISEVEADREQFF
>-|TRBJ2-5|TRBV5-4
CASSLSTGETQYF
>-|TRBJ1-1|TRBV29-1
CSASRGADTEAFF
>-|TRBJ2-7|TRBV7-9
CASSSLAGEQYF
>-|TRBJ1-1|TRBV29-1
CSVARFTEAFF
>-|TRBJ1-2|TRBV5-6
CASSLGTGVNYGYTF
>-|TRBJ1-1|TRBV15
CATSRDFGRTEAFF
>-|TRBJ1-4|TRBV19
CASSIPVGANEKLFF
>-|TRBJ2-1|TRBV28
CASSEAGGGNEQFF
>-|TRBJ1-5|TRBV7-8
CASSVATGLNQPQHF
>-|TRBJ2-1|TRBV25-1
CASSLTGNEQFF
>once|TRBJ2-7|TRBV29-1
CSVAPLGTEQYF
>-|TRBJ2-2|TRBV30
CAWSSKAGDGTGELFF
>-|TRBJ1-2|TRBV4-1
CASSQDPGQGAIGYYGYTF
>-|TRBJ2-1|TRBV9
CASSEIAGGDNEQFF
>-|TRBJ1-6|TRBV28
CASSSSNNSPLHF
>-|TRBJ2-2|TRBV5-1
CASQQGAKTGELFF
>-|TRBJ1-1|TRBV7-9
CASSVRGWTEAFF
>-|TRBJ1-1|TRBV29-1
CSAGTEGTEAFF
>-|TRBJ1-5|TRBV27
CASSTEQGSQPQHF
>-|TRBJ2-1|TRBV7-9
CASSSWGGKGWNEQFF
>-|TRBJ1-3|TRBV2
CATLEGADTIYF
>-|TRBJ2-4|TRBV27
CASNAGGMGNIQYF
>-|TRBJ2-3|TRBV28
CASSQPRGSTDTQYF
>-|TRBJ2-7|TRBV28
CASSLYETGGHEQYF
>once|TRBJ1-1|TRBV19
CASSIAGQGTEAFF
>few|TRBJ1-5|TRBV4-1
CASSQDHGQKYQPQHF
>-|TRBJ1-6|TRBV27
CASSLGTGNSPLHF
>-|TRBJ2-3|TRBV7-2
CASSLAAGADTQYF
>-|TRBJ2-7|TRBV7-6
CASSLVFETGSNEQYF
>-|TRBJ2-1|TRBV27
CASSWTSHEQFF
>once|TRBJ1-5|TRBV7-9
CASSETGEDQPQHF
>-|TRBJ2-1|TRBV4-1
CASSHDPTSGRVNEQFF
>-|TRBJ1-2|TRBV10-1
CASSESSRNYGYTF
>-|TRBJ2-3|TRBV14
CASSLPSPKGFGTDTQYF
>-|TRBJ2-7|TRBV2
CASDGGEQYF